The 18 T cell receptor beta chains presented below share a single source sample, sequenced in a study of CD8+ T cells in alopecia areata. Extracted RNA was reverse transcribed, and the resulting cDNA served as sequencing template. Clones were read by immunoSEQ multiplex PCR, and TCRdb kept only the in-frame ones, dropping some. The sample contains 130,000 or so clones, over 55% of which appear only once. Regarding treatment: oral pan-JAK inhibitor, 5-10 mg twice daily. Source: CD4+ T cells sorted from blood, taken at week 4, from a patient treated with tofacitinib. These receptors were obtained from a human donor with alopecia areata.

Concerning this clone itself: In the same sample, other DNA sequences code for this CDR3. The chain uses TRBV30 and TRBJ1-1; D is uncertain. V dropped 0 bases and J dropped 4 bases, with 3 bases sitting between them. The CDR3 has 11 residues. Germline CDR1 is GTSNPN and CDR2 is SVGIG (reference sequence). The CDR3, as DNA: TGTGCCTGGAGTGTGAGCACTGAAGCTTTCTTT. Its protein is CAWSVSTEAFF.

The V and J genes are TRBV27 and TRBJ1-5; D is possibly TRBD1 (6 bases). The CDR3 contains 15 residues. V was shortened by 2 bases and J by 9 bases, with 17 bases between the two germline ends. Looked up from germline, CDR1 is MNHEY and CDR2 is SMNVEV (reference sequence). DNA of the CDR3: TGTGCCAGCAGTTTACAACAGGGTAGTTTAGGGCCCCAGCATTTT. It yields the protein CASSLQQGSLGPQHF.

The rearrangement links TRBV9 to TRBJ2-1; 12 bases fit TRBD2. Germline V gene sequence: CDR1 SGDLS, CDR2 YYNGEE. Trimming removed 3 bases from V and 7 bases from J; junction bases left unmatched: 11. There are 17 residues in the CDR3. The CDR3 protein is CASSARGTSGRINEQFF. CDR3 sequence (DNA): TGTGCCAGCAGCGCACGGGGAACTAGCGGGAGGATAAATGAGCAGTTCTTC.

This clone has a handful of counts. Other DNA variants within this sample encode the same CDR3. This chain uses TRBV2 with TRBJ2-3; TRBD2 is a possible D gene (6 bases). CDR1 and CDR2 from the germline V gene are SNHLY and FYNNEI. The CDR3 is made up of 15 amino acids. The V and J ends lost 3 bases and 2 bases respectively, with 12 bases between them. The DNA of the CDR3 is TGTGCCAGCAGTGATCGCGGGGCGGTCACAGATACGCAGTATTTT. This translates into CASSDRGAVTDTQYF.

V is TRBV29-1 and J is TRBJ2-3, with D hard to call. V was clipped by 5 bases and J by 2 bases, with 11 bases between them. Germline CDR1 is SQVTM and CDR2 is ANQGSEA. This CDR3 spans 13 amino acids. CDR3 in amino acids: CSVKGPLTDTQYF. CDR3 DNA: TGCAGCGTTAAGGGTCCCCTCACAGATACGCAGTATTTT.

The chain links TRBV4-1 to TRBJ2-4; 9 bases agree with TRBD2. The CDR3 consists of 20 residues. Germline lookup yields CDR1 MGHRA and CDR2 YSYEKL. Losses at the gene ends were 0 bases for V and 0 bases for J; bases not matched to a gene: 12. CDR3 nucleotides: TGCGCCAGCAGCCAAGACGATAAGCGGGGGGCCGCGCTAGCCAAAAACATTCAGTACTTC. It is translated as CASSQDDKRGAALAKNIQYF.

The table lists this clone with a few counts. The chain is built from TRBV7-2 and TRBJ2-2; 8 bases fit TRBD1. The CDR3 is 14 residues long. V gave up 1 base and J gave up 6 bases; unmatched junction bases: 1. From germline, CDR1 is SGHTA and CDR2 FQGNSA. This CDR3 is CASSLVQGAGELFF. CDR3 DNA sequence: TGTGCCAGCAGCTTAGTACAGGGGGCCGGGGAGCTGTTTTTT.

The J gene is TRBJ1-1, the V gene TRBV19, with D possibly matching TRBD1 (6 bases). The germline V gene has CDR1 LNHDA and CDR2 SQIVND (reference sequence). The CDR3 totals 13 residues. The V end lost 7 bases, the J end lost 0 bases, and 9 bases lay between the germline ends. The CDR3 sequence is CASTGAMNTEAFF. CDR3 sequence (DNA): TGTGCCAGTACAGGGGCCATGAACACTGAAGCTTTCTTT.

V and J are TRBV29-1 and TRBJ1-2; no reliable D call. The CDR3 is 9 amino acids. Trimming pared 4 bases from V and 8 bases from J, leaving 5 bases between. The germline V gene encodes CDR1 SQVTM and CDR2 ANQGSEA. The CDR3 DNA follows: TGCAGCGTTGGAGACGGCTACACCTTC. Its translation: CSVGDGYTF.

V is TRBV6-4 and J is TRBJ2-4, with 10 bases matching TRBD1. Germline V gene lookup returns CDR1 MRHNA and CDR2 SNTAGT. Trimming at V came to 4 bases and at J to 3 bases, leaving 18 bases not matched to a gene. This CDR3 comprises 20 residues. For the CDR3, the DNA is TGTGCCAGCAGTGGATGGACAGGGGGATCTGGGGATATCGGCAAAAACATTCAGTACTTC. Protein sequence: CASSGWTGGSGDIGKNIQYF.

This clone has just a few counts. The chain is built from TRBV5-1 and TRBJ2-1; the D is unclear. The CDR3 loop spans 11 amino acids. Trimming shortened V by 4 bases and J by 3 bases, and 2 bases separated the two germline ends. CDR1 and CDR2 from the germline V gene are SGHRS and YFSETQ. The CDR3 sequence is CASSNYNEQFF. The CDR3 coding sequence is TGCGCCAGCAGCAACTACAATGAGCAGTTCTTC. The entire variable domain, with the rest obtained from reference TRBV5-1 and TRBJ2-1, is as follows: KAGVTQTPRYLIKTRGQQVTLSCSPISGHRSVSWYQQTPGQGLQFLFEYFSETQRNKGNFPGRFSGRQFSNSRSEMNVSTLELGDSALYLCASSNYNEQFFGPGTRLTVL.

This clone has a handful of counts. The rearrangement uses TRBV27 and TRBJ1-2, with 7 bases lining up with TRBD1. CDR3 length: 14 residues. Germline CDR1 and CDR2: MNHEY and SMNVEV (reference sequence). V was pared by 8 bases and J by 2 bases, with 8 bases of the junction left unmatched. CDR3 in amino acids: CASGAGTANYGYTF. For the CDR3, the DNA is TGTGCCAGCGGCGCCGGGACAGCCAACTATGGCTACACCTTC.

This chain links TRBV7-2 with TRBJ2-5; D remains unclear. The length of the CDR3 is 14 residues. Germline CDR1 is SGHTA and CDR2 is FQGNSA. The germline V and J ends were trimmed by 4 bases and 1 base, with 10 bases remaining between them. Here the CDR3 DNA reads TGTGCCAGCAGCTCCCCCGCCCGCCAAGAGACCCAGTACTTC. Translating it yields CASSSPARQETQYF.

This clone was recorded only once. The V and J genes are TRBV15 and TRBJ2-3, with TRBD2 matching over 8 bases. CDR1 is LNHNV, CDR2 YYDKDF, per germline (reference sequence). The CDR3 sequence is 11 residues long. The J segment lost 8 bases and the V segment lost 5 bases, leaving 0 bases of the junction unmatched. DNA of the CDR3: TGTGCCACCAGCCGGGAGGGTACGCAGTATTTT. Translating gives CATSREGTQYF. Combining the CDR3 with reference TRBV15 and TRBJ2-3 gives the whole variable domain DAMVIQNPRYQVTQFGKPVTLSCSQTLNHNVMYWYQQKSSQAPKLLFHYYDKDFNNEADTPDNFQSRRPNTSFCFLDIRSPGLGDTAMYLCATSREGTQYFGPGTRLTVL.

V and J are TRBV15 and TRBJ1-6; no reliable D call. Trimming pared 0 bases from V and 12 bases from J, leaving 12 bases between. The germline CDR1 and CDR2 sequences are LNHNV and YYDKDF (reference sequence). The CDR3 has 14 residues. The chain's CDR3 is CATSRDRFGLPLHF. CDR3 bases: TGTGCCACCAGCAGAGATCGGTTCGGACTACCCCTCCACTTT. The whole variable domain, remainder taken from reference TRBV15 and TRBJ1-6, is DAMVIQNPRYQVTQFGKPVTLSCSQTLNHNVMYWYQQKSSQAPKLLFHYYDKDFNNEADTPDNFQSRRPNTSFCFLDIRSPGLGDTAMYLCATSRDRFGLPLHFGNGTRLTVT.

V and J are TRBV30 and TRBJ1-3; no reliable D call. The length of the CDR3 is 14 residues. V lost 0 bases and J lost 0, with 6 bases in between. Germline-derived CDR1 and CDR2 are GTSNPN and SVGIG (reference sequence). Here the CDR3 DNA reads TGTGCCTGGAGTGTAAGCTTCTCTGGAAACACCATATATTTT. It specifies CAWSVSFSGNTIYF.

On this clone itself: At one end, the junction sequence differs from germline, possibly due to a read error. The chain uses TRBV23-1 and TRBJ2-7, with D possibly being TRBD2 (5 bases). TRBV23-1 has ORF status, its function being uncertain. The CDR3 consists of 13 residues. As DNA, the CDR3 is TGCGCCAGCAGTCAATCGAGCCGGGGAGAACTCCACTTC. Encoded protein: CASSQSSRGELHF.

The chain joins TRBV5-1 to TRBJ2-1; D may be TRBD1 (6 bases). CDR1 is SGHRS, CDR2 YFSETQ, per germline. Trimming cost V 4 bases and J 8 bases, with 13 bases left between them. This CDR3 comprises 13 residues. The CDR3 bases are TGCGCCAGCAGCGCGTTACAGGGAGATGAGCAGTTCTTC. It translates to CASSALQGDEQFF.